This is a list of T cell receptor beta chains from one sample in a study of control samples from healthy donors and cancer patients. Method: immunoSEQ multiplex PCR; TCRdb's copy keeps in-frame clones and lacks some. The profile shows about 100,000 clones, approximately 90% of them singletons. Material: blood. The receptor set was obtained from a man aged 25 to 40 in good health. Both conserved end residues are part of each CDR3. The D gene is left open where the match is weak. Clone sizes are given selectively: once, few, many, or a class where the clone is expanded.

>14|TRBD1|TRBV18|TRBJ1-1|NA
CASSDRGWSTEAFF
TGTGCCAGCTCAGACAGGGGATGGAGCACTGAAGCTTTCTTT
>13|NA|TRBV30|TRBJ2-2|NA
CACDNQPPGELFF
TGTGCCTGTGACAACCAACCGCCCGGGGAGCTGTTTTTT
>17|TRBD1|TRBV24-1|TRBJ1-2|NA
CATSDRDRGRGYYGYTF
TGTGCCACCAGTGATCGGGACAGGGGGCGAGGCTACTATGGCTACACCTTC
>16|TRBD2|TRBV3-1/TRBV3-2|TRBJ2-7|many
CASSQSGLAGRYEQYF
TGTGCCAGCAGCCAAAGCGGCCTAGCGGGACGGTACGAGCAGTACTTC
>15|TRBD1|TRBV5-4|TRBJ2-2|NA
CASSLSTGGTGELFF
TGTGCCAGCAGCTTGTCGACAGGGGGGACCGGGGAGCTGTTTTTT
>14|NA|TRBV19|TRBJ2-5|once
CASSMGTSPETQYF
TGTGCCAGTAGTATGGGCACCTCCCCAGAGACCCAGTACTTC
>15|TRBD1|TRBV20-1|TRBJ1-4|NA
CSASPAGTGGRRVFF
TGCAGTGCTAGTCCTGCCGGGACAGGGGGCCGTAGGGTGTTTTTT
>11|NA|TRBV2|TRBJ2-7|NA
CASGLSYEQYF
TGTGCCAGCGGACTGTCATACGAGCAGTACTTC
>16|NA|TRBV5-8|TRBJ1-2|NA
CASSLIRKLANYGYTF
TGTGCCAGCAGCTTGATTCGCAAGTTAGCTAACTATGGCTACACCTTC
>12|TRBD1|TRBV6-1|TRBJ1-4|few
CASSETGEGLFF
TGTGCCAGCAGTGAGACAGGGGAGGGACTGTTTTTT
>17|NA|TRBV30|TRBJ1-6|NA
CAWSPLRGVSYNSPLHF
TGTGCCTGGAGCCCACTCAGGGGAGTCTCCTATAATTCACCCCTCCACTTT
>13|NA|TRBV12-3/TRBV12-4|TRBJ1-2|NA
CASSYEGGYGYTF
TGTGCCAGCAGTTATGAGGGCGGCTATGGCTACACCTTC
>14|NA|TRBV28|TRBJ1-2|NA
CASSIRTVLHGYTF
TGTGCCAGCAGCATCCGGACGGTTCTTCACGGCTACACCTTC
>13|NA|TRBV5-4|TRBJ1-1|NA
CASSLDRVLSAFF
TGTGCCAGCAGCTTGGACAGGGTACTAAGCGCTTTCTTT